One and the same sample provided the 19 T cell receptor beta chains below, sequenced in a study of tumor-infiltrating lymphocytes in localized non-small cell lung cancer. Here immunoSEQ multiplex PCR was the method, and the copy in TCRdb shows in-frame clones only, minus some. The sample holds about 10,000 clones, 81% seen once. Material for sequencing was uninvolved lung tissue not adjacent to the tumor. The receptors derive from a human donor with non-small cell lung cancer.

V gene TRBV15 combines with J gene TRBJ1-3; possible D gene TRBD1, 5 bases. Trimming cost V 0 bases and J 0 bases, with 9 bases left between them. CDR3 length equals 16 residues. Germline V gives CDR1 LNHNV, CDR2 YYDKDF (reference sequence). The DNA for the CDR3 is TGTGCCACCAGCAGAGATCGGGGGGGCTCTGGAAACACCATATATTTT. This gives the protein CATSRDRGGSGNTIYF.

The rearrangement links TRBV7-8 to TRBJ2-1, with 11 positions matching TRBD2. The CDR3 length is 14 residues. CDR1 SGHVS and CDR2 FQNEAQ come from the germline V gene. J was trimmed by 6 bases and V by 3 bases; bases with no gene match: 1. CDR3 in DNA: TGTGCCAGCAGCTTTAGCGGGAGGGCCAATGAGCAGTTCTTC. Its translation is CASSFSGRANEQFF. Together with reference TRBV7-8 and TRBJ2-1, the CDR3 gives the full variable domain: GAGVSQSPRYKVAKRGQDVALRCDPISGHVSLFWYQQALGQGPEFLTYFQNEAQLDKSGLPSDRFFAERPEGSVSTLKIQRTQQEDSAVYLCASSFSGRANEQFFGPGTRLTVL.

The V call is TRBV29-1, the J call TRBJ2-5, with 14 bases matching TRBD2. V shed 6 bases and J 1 base; nucleotides not matched to a gene: 1. The germline V gene has CDR1 SQVTM and CDR2 ANQGSEA. The CDR3 spans 14 residues. CDR3 bases: TGCAGCGTCGGGACTAGCGGGGGCCAAGAGACCCAGTACTTC. It codes for CSVGTSGGQETQYF.

This chain uses TRBV2 with TRBJ2-7; D is perhaps TRBD2 (5 bases). The CDR3 totals 13 residues. With 6 bases removed from V and 3 bases from J, the gap between germline ends came to 12 bases. CDR1 is SNHLY and CDR2 is FYNNEI in the germline V gene. CDR3 sequence: CASSRVEDYEQYF. DNA of the CDR3: TGTGCCAGCAGCCGGGTGGAGGACTACGAGCAGTACTTC.

This sequence joins TRBV2 and TRBJ2-7; 11 bases are a match to TRBD2. Per the germline V gene, CDR1 is SNHLY and CDR2 is FYNNEI. J was trimmed by 0 bases and V by 10 bases; bases with no gene match: 14. The CDR3 contains 17 residues. CDR3 region: CAIGGGGGLAGSYEQYF. The CDR3, as DNA: TGTGCCATTGGGGGAGGGGGCGGACTAGCGGGCTCCTACGAGCAGTACTTC.

V is TRBV5-8 and J is TRBJ1-5, with a possible D match to TRBD1 (6 bases). The CDR3 consists of 16 residues. Germline CDR1 is SGHTS and CDR2 is YDEGEE. The V end lost 4 bases, the J end lost 2 bases, and 16 bases lay between the germline ends. CDR3 amino acids: CASSTNRVRGNQPQHF. The CDR3 nucleotides are TGTGCCAGCAGCACCAACAGGGTGAGGGGCAATCAGCCCCAGCATTTT.

The chain links TRBV7-2 to TRBJ1-5, with TRBD1 identical over 7 bases. Germline assignment: CDR1 SGHTA and CDR2 FQGNSA. V shed 5 bases, J shed 4 bases, and the junction held 2 bases outside the gene matches. The CDR3 covers 13 residues. The CDR3 coding sequence is TGTGCCAGCAGCCCGGACAGGAATCAGCCCCAGCATTTT. Its protein is CASSPDRNQPQHF.

The chain couples TRBV5-6 to TRBJ2-7; TRBD2 might be the D (5 bases). In germline, CDR1 is SGHDT, CDR2 YYEEEE. The CDR3 loop spans 13 amino acids. V dropped 3 bases and J dropped 4 bases, with 11 bases sitting between them. CDR3 residues: CASSSRVQYEQYF. In DNA, the CDR3 is TGTGCCAGCAGCTCGAGGGTTCAGTACGAGCAGTACTTC.

V and J are TRBV9 and TRBJ2-1; weak D call: TRBD2 (6 bases). Trimming shortened V by 0 bases and J by 10 bases, and 17 bases separated the two germline ends. The V gene's germline CDR1 is SGDLS and CDR2 YYNGEE. The CDR3 is 15 amino acids. CDR3 sequence reads: CASSVASALNVEQFF. The CDR3 bases are TGTGCCAGCAGCGTAGCTAGCGCCCTCAATGTGGAGCAGTTCTTC.

The chain recombines TRBV5-1 with TRBJ2-1; D may correspond to TRBD1 or TRBD2 (5 bases each). V lost 3 bases, J lost 2 bases, and 12 bases lay in between. Germline CDR1 is SGHRS and CDR2 is YFSETQ. The CDR3 has 15 residues. As DNA, the CDR3 is TGCGCCAGCAGCTGGGGACGACCTACCTACAATGAGCAGTTCTTC. It encodes CASSWGRPTYNEQFF. Combining the CDR3 with reference TRBV5-1 and TRBJ2-1 gives the whole variable domain KAGVTQTPRYLIKTRGQQVTLSCSPISGHRSVSWYQQTPGQGLQFLFEYFSETQRNKGNFPGRFSGRQFSNSRSEMNVSTLELGDSALYLCASSWGRPTYNEQFFGPGTRLTVL.

V is TRBV11-3 and J is TRBJ2-7, with TRBD1 matching over 9 bases. The CDR3 is made up of 20 amino acids. V lost 0 bases, J lost 3 bases, and 18 bases stayed unmatched. The V gene's germline CDR1 is SGHNT and CDR2 YENEEA. CDR3 in amino acids: CASSLDGQGRYVCMSYEQYF. For the CDR3, the DNA is TGTGCCAGCAGCTTAGATGGACAGGGGAGATACGTTTGCATGAGCTACGAGCAGTACTTC.

The rearrangement joins TRBV5-4 to TRBJ1-2, with a possible D match to TRBD1 (5 bases). The CDR3 is 14 amino acids. Deletions cut 0 bases from V and 8 bases from J, with 14 bases between. Germline V gene sequence: CDR1 SGHNT, CDR2 YYREEE (reference sequence). The CDR3 reads CASSLENRGKGYTF. The CDR3 nucleotides are TGTGCCAGCAGCTTGGAAAATCGGGGGAAGGGCTACACCTTC.

The chain joins TRBV30 to TRBJ2-3; tentative D call: TRBD2 (5 bases). CDR1 GTSNPN and CDR2 SVGIG come from the germline V gene (reference sequence). Trimming left V 6 bases short and J 5 bases short, with 12 bases between. The CDR3 is made up of 12 amino acids. This chain's CDR3 is CACERGLDTQYF. The CDR3 region has the DNA TGTGCCTGTGAGCGAGGGTTAGATACGCAGTATTTT.

The chain employs TRBV6-4 and TRBJ2-2; D call uncertain. The germline V gene has CDR1 MRHNA and CDR2 SNTAGT. V was trimmed by 6 bases and J by 7 bases, leaving 9 bases between them. The CDR3 runs 12 residues. The CDR3 spells CASRHADGELFF. For the CDR3, the DNA is TGTGCCAGCAGGCATGCGGACGGGGAGCTGTTTTTT.

This clone was detected once. The chain links TRBV5-4 to TRBJ1-1; 8 nucleotides match TRBD1. The junction had 7 bases not matched to a gene; V was cut back by 5 bases and J by 4 bases. This CDR3 comprises 14 residues. Germline V lookup: CDR1 SGHNT, CDR2 YYREEE (reference sequence). In DNA, the CDR3 is TGTGCCAGCAGTTACGGACAGGGAGGCACTGAAGCTTTCTTT. As protein: CASSYGQGGTEAFF.

The rearrangement links TRBV7-2 to TRBJ1-2, with 9 bases fitting TRBD1. Germline loops: CDR1 SGHTA, CDR2 FQGNSA. After removal of 2 bases from V and 13 bases from J, the junction contained 5 bases not matched to a gene. CDR3 length equals 12 residues. The CDR3 DNA is TGTGCCAGCAGCTTACCCGGGACAGGGTTCACCTTC. This encodes CASSLPGTGFTF.

The V gene is TRBV5-1, the J gene TRBJ1-1; the D is unclear. V lost 3 bases and J lost 0, with 9 bases in between. Per the germline V gene, CDR1 is SGHRS and CDR2 is YFSETQ. There are 14 residues in the CDR3. CDR3 DNA: TGCGCCAGCAGCTCCCAGAACCTGAACACTGAAGCTTTCTTT. This sequence encodes CASSSQNLNTEAFF.

This chain links TRBV6-1 with TRBJ2-7, with 9 nucleotides matching TRBD1. This CDR3 is built from 14 residues. Trimming at V came to 6 bases and at J to 4 bases, leaving 7 bases not matched to a gene. CDR1 is MNHNS and CDR2 is SASEGT in the germline V gene. The CDR3 sequence is CASSMTGGVYEQYF. The DNA of the CDR3 is TGTGCCAGCAGCATGACAGGGGGGGTTTACGAGCAGTACTTC.

This clone was detected once. The chain is built from TRBV11-2 and TRBJ2-3; D unresolved. This CDR3 spans 15 amino acids. V lost 5 bases and J lost 0, with 12 bases in between. Germline CDR1 and CDR2: SGHAT and FQNNGV. CDR3 sequence (DNA): TGTGCCAGCAGCCTAGGCCCGTCTAGCACAGATACGCAGTATTTT. This codes for CASSLGPSSTDTQYF.